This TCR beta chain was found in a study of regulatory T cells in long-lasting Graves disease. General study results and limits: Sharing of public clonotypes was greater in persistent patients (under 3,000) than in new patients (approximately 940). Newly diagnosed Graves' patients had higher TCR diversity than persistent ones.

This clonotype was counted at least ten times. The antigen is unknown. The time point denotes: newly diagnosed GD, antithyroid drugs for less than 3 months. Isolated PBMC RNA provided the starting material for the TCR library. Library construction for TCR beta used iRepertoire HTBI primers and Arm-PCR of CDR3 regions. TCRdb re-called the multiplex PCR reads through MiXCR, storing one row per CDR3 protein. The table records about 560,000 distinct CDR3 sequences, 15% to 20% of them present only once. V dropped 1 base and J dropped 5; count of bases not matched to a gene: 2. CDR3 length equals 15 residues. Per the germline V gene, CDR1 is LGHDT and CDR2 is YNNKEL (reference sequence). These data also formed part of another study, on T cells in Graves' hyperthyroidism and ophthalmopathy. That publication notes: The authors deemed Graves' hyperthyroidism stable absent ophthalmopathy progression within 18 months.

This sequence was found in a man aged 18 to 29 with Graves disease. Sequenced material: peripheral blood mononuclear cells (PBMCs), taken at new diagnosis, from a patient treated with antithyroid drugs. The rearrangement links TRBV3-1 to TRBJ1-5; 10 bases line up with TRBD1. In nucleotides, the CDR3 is TGTGCCAGCAGCCAAGGAGGGACAGGGGATCAGCCCCAGCATTTT. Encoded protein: CASSQGGTGDQPQHF. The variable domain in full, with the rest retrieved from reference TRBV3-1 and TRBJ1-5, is DTAVSQTPKYLVTQMGNDKSIKCEQNLGHDTMYWYKQDSKKFLKIMFSYNNKELIINETVPNRFSPKSPDKAHLNLHINSLELGDSAVYFCASSQGGTGDQPQHFGDGTRLSIL.